This T cell receptor (beta chain) was captured in a study of cytotoxic CD8 clonotypes in ibrutinib-treated CLL. General study points: Timing of sampling differed between sustained-remission and progressing patients.

Repertoires were generated with immunoSEQ multiplex PCR, while TCRdb's copy carries only in-frame clones and drops some. The sample records around 310,000 clones, around four fifths being singletons. Between the trimmed V and J ends, which lost 2 bases and 0 bases, there was a span of 6 bases. The CDR3 is 13 residues long. Germline CDR1 is GTSNPN and CDR2 is SVGIG (reference sequence). Remarks on this clone: Its antigen remains unknown.

This receptor was obtained from a human donor with chronic lymphocytic leukemia. V is TRBV30 and J is TRBJ2-3; D call uncertain. The material sequenced was PBMCs, taken before ibrutinib treatment. The DNA for the CDR3 is TGTGCCTGGAGTCCGAGGAGCACAGATACGCAGTATTTT. Its protein is CAWSPRSTDTQYF.